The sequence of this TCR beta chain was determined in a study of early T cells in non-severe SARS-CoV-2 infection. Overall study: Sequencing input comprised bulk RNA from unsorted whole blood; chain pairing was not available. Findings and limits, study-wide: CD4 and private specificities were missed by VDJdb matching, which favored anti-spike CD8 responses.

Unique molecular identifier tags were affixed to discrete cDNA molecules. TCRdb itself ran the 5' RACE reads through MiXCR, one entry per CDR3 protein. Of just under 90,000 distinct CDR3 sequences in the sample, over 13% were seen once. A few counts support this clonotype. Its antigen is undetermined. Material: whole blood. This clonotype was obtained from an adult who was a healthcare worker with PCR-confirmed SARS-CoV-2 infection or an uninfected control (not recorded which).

The CDR3 nucleotides read TGTGCCAGCAGTGACGGACCAGAGTTTAGGAGACGGGAAAAACTGTTTTTT. Translating gives CASSDGPEFRRREKLFF. V is TRBV2 and J is TRBJ1-4; D not certain. The CDR3 is 17 residues long. V was cut by 3 bases and J by 8 bases, with 22 bases left in between. From germline, CDR1 is SNHLY and CDR2 FYNNEI.